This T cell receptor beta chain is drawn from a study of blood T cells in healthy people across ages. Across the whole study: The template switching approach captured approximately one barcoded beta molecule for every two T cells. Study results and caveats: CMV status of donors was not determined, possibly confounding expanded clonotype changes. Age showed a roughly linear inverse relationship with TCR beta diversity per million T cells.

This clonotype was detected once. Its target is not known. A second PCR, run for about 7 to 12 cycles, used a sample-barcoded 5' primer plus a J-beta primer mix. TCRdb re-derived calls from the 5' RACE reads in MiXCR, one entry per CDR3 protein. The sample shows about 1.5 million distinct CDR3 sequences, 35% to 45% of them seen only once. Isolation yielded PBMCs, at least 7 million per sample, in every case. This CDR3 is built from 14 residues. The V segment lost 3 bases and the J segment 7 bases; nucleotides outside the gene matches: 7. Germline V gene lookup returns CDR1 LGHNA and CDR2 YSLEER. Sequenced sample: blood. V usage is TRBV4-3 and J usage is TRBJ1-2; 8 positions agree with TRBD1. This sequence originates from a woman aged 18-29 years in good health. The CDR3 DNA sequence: TGCGCCAGCAGCCAGGATCGGACAGGGTGTGGCTACACCTTC. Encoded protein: CASSQDRTGCGYTF.